This TCR beta chain emerged from a study of blood T cell repertoires in COVID-19. Study in general: Material from acute and convalescent COVID-19 was sourced from the United States, Italy and Spain.

How the authors handled the data: Nucleated cell number was recorded as an estimate derived from reference gene primer amplification. The assay was immunoSEQ multiplex PCR, and TCRdb's table has in-frame clones only and misses some. V and J calls and clone size come straight from that table; D and trimming were deduced from the DNA. The sample has under 95,000 clones, about 83% seen once; the top ten hold roughly 32%. V lost 6 bases and J lost 6, with 17 bases in between. Looked up from germline, CDR1 is WNHNN and CDR2 is SYGVQD (reference sequence). The CDR3 has 14 amino acids. The receptor was derived from an elderly woman with acute or convalescent COVID-19. Sequenced material: peripheral blood. This chain links TRBV10-1 with TRBJ1-1; D is perhaps TRBD1 (5 bases). The DNA for the CDR3 is TGCGCCAGCAGCACCGGGGAGGGGAGAGCTGAAGCTTTCTTT. This gives the protein CASSTGEGRAEAFF.